The T cell receptor beta chain described here comes from a study of T cell responses to AZD1222 COVID-19 vaccine. Study as a whole: The study pooled second doses at about 4 or about 12 weeks.

Findings of the study overall: Mostly white British, mostly female donors; authors suggested clonal diversity may be underestimated.

The V segment lost 4 bases and the J segment 4 bases; nucleotides outside the gene matches: 6. Per the germline V gene, CDR1 is SGHVS and CDR2 is FNYEAQ. The length of the CDR3 is 16 residues. A note on this clone: As yet, its antigen is unknown.

The repertoire was sequenced with immunoSEQ multiplex PCR; TCRdb's copy has only in-frame clones and lacks some. The table includes fewer than 150,000 clones, more than 75% detected once. The chain uses TRBV7-6 and TRBJ1-4; 10 nucleotides agree with TRBD1. This TCR came from an adult in good health. This specimen was peripheral blood, taken on day 0 of AZD1222 vaccination. The CDR3 DNA follows: TGTGCCAGCAGCTGGACAGGGGGGAACATTAATGAAAAACTGTTTTTT. This sequence encodes CASSWTGGNINEKLFF. Filled out from reference TRBV7-6 and TRBJ1-4, the complete variable domain reads GAGVSQSPRYKVTKRGQDVALRCDPISGHVSLYWYRQALGQGPEFLTYFNYEAQQDKSGLPNDRFSAERPEGSISTLTIQRTEQRDSAMYRCASSWTGGNINEKLFFGSGTQLSVL.